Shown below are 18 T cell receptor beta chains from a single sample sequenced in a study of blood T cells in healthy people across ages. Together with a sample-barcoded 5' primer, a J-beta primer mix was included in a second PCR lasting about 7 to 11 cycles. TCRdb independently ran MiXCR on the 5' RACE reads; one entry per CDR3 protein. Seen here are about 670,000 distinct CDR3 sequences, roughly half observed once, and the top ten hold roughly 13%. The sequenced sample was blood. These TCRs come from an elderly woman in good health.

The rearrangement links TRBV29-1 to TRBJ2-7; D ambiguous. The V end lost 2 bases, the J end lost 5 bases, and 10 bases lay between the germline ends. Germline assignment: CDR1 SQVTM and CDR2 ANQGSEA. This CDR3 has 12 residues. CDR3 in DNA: TGCAGCGTTGAAAGTGTCGGCGACGAGCAGTACTTC. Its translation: CSVESVGDEQYF.

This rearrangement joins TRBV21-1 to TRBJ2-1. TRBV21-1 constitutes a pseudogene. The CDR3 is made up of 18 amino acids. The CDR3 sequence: CASSKAQNGRNGDNEQFF. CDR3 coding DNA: TGTGCCAGCAGCAAAGCGCAAAATGGCCGAAATGGGGACAATGAGCAGTTCTTC.

Here the CDR3 reads CSVVMPGRDIQYF. The CDR3 nucleotides read TGCAGCGTTGTTATGCCAGGGAGGGACATTCAGTACTTC. V is TRBV29-1 and J is TRBJ2-4; 7 nucleotides agree with TRBD2. V dropped 4 bases and J dropped 8; count of bases not matched to a gene: 8. The CDR3 length is 13 residues. The germline V gene has CDR1 SQVTM and CDR2 ANQGSEA.

The CDR3 region is CASSLVVGSAEKLFF. The CDR3 nucleotides read TGTGCCAGCAGCTTAGTGGTTGGCTCCGCGGAAAAACTGTTTTTT. V is TRBV7-9 and J is TRBJ1-4; D gene ambiguous. Germline-derived CDR1 and CDR2 are SEHNR and FQNEAQ (reference sequence). This CDR3 region has 15 residues. With 1 base removed from V and 8 bases from J, the gap between germline ends came to 14 bases.

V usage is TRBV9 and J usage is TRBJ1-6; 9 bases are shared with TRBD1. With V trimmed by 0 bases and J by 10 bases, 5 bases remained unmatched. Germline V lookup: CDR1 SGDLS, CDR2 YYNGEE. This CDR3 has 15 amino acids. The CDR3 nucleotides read TGTGCCAGCAGCGTAGTGGACAGGGGTGTGTCACCCCTCCACTTT. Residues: CASSVVDRGVSPLHF.

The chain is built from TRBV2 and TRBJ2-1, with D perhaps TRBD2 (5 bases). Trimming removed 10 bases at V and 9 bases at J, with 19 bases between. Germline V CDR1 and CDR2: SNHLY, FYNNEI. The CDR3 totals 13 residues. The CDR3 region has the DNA TGTGCCAACCGAAGGGAGTCGAAGGGTGAGCAGTTCTTC. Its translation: CANRRESKGEQFF. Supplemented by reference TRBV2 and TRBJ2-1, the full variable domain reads EPEVTQTPSHQVTQMGQEVILRCVPISNHLYFYWYRQILGQKVEFLVSFYNNEISEKSEIFDDQFSVERPDGSNFTLKIRSTKLEDSAMYFCANRRESKGEQFFGPGTRLTVL.

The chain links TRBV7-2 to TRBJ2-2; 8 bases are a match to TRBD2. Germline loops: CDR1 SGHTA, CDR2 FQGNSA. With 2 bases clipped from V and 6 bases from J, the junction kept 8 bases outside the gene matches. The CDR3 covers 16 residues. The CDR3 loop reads CASSLSGGHGAGELFF. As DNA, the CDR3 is TGTGCCAGCAGCTTATCGGGGGGGCATGGTGCCGGGGAGCTGTTTTTT.

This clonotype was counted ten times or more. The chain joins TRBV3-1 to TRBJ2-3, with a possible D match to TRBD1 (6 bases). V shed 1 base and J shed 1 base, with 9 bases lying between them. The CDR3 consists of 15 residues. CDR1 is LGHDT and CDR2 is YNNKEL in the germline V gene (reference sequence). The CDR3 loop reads CASSQGTARTDTQYF. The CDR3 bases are TGTGCCAGCAGCCAAGGGACAGCGCGCACAGATACGCAGTATTTT.

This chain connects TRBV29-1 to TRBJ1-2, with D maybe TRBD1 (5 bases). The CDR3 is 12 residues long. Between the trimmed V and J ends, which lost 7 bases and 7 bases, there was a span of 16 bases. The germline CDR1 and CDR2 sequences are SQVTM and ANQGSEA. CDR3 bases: TGCAGCGGGGGGGACGGGTCTCTTGGCTACACCTTC. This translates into CSGGDGSLGYTF.

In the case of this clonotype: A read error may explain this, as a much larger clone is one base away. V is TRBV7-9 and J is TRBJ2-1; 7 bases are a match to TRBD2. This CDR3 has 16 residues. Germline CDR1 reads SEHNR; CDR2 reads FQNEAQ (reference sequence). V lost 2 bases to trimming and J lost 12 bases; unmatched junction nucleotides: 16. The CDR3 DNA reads TGTGCCAGCAGCTTATCGGCTAGCGGAGCCAGCGGTGGGCAGTTCTTC. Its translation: CASSLSASGASGGQFF.

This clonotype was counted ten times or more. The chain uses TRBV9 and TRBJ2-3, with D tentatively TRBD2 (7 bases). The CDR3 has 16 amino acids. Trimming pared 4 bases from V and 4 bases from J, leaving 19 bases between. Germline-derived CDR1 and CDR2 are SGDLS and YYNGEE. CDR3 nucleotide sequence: TGTGCCAGCAGCCCCCGAGGGGGGGGCGACGCAGATACGCAGTATTTT. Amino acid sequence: CASSPRGGGDADTQYF.

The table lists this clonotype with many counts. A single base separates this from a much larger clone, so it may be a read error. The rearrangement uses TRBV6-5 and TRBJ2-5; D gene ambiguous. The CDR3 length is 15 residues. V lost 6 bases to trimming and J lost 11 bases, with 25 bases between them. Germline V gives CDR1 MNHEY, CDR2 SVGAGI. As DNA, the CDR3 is TGTGCCAGCAGCAAGACCCCGGTTATTGGGAATGAGCAGTACTTC. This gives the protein CASSKTPVIGNEQYF.

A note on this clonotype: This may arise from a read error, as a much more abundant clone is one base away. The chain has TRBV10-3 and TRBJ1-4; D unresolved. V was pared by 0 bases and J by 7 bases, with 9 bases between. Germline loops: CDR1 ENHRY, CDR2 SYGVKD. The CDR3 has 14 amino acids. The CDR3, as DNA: TGTGCCATCAGTGAGTCGGGATCTAGTGAAAAACTGTTTTTT. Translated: CAISESGSSEKLFF.

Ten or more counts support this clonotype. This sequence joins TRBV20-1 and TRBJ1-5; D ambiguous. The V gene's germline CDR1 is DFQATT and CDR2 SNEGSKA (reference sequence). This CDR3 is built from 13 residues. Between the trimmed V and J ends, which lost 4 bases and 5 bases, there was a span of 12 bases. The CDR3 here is CSAIGPADQPQHF. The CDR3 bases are TGCAGTGCTATCGGACCGGCAGATCAGCCCCAGCATTTT.

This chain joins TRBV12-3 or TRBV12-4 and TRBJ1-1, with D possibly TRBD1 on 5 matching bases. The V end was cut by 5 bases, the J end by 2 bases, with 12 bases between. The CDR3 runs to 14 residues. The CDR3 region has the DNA TGTGCCAGCAGTGACTCGCAGGGCAACACTGAAGCTTTCTTT. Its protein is CASSDSQGNTEAFF.

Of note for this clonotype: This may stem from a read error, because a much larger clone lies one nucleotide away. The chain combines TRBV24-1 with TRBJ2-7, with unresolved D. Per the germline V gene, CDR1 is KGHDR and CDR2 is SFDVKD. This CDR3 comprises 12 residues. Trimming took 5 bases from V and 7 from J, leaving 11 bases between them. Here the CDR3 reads CATSGRVDEQYF. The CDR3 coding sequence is TGTGCCACCAGTGGCCGGGTGGATGAGCAGTACTTC.

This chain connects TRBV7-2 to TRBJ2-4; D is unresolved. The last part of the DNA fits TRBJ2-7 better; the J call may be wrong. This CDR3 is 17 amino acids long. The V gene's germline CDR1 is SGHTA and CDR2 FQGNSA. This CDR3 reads CASSLVGHSVGAYEQYF. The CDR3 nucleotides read TGTGCCAGCAGCTTAGTAGGGCACTCTGTTGGGGCCTACGAGCAGTACTTC.

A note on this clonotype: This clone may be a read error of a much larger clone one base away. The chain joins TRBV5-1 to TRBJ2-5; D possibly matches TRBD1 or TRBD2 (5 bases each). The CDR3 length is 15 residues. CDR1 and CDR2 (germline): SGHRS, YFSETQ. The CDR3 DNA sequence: TGCGCCAGCAGCCCAGGGACCCCTCAGGCCTACGAGCAGAACTTC. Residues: CASSPGTPQAYEQNF. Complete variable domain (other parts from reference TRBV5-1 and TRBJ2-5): KAGVTQTPRYLIKTRGQQVTLSCSPISGHRSVSWYQQTPGQGLQFLFEYFSETQRNKGNFPGRFSGRQFSNSRSEMNVSTLELGDSALYLCASSPGTPQAYEQNFGPGTRLLVL.